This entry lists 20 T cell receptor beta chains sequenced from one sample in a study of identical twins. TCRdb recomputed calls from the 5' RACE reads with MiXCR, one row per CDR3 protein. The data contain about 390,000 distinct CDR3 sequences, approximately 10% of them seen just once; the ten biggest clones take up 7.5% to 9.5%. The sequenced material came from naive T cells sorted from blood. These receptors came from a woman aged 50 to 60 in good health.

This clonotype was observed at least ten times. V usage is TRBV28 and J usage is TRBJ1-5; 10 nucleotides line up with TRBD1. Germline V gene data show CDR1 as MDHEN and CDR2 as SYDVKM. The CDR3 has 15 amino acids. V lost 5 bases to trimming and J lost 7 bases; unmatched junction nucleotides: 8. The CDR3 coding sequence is TGTGCCAGCAGTCATGGACAGGGGGTTCACCAGCCCCAGCATTTT. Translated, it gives CASSHGQGVHQPQHF.

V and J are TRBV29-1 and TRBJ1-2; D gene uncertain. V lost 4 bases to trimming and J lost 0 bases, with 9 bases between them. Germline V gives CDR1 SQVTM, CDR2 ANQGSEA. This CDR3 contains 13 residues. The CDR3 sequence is CSVADRANYGYTF. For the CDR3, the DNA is TGCAGCGTTGCCGACCGAGCTAACTATGGCTACACCTTC.

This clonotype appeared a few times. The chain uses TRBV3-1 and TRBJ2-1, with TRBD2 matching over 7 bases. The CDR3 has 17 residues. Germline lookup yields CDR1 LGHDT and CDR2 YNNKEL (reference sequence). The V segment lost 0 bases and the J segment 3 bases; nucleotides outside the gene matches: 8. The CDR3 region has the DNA TGTGCCAGCAGCCAAGATGGGGGGGGAACTAACTACAATGAGCAGTTCTTC. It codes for CASSQDGGGTNYNEQFF.

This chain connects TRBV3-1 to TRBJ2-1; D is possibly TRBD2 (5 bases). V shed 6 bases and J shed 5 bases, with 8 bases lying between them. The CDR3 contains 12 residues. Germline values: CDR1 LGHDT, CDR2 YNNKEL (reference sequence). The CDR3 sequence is CASRRADNEQFF. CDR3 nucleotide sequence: TGTGCCAGCAGGCGGGCCGACAATGAGCAGTTCTTC.

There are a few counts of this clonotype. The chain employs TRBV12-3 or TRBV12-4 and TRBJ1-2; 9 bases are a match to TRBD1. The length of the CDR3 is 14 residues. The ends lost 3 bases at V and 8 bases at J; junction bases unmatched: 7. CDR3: CASSFGQGSSGYTF. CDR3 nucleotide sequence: TGTGCCAGCAGTTTTGGACAGGGGTCGAGCGGCTACACCTTC.

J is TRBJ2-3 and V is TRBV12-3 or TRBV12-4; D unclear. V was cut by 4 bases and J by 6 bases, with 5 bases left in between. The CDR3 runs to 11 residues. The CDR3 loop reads CASSYRDTQYF. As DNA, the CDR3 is TGTGCCAGCAGTTACCGGGATACGCAGTATTTT.

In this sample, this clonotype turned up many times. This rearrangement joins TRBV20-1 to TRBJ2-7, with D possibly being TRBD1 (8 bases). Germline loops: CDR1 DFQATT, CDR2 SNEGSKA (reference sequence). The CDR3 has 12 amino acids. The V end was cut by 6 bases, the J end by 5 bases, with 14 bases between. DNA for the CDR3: TGCAGTGCGACAACAGGGGGGGACGAGCAGTACTTC. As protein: CSATTGGDEQYF.

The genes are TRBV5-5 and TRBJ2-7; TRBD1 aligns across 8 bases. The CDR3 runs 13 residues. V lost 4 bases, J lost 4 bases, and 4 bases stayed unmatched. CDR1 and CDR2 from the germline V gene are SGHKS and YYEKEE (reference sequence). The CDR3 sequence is CASSPDREYEQYF. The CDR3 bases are TGTGCCAGCAGCCCGGACAGGGAATACGAGCAGTACTTC.

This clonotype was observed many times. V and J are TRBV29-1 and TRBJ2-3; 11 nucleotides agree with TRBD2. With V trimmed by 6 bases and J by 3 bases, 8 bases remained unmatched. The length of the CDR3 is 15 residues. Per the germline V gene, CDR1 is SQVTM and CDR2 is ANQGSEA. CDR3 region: CSVGLLAGVTDTQYF. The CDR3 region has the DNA TGCAGCGTAGGGTTACTAGCGGGAGTTACAGATACGCAGTATTTT.

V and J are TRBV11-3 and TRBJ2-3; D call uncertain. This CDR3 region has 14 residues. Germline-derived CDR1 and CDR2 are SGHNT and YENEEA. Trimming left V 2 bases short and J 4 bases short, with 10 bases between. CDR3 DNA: TGTGCCAGCAGCTTATCGACCTTGTCAGATACGCAGTATTTT. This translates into CASSLSTLSDTQYF.

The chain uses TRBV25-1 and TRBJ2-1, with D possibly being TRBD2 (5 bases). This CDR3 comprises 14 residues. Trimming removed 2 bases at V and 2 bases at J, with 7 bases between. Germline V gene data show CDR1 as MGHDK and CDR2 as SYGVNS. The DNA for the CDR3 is TGTGCCAGCAGTGAACCCGGGACCTACAATGAGCAGTTCTTC. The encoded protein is CASSEPGTYNEQFF.

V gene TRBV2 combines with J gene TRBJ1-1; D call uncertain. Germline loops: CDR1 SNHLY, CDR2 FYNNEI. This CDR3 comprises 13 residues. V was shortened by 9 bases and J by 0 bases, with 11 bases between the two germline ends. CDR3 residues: CARMDLLNTEAFF. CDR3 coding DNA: TGTGCCAGAATGGACCTCTTGAACACTGAAGCTTTCTTT.

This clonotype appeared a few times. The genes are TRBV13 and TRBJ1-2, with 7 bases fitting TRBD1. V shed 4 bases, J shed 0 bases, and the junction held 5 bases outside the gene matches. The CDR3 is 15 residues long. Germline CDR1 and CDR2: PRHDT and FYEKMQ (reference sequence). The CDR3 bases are TGTGCCAGCAGCTCGCGGACAGGTTCTAACTATGGCTACACCTTC. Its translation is CASSSRTGSNYGYTF.

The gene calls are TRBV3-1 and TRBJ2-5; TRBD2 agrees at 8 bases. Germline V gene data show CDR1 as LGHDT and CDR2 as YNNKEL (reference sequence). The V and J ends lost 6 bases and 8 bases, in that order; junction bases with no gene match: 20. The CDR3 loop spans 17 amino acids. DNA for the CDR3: TGTGCCAGCAGTCCATCAACCCAGACGGAACTAGCGGCTACCCAGTACTTC. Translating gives CASSPSTQTELAATQYF.

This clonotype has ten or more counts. The CDR3 DNA is TGTGCCAGCAGCCAAGACTCCAGCGATGAGACCCAGTACTTC. Residues: CASSQDSSDETQYF. The rearrangement uses TRBV3-1 and TRBJ2-5; D is unclear. Trimming took off 0 bases at V and 5 bases at J, with 10 bases between the two ends. CDR3 length: 14 residues. Germline CDR1 LGHDT, CDR2 YNNKEL (reference sequence).

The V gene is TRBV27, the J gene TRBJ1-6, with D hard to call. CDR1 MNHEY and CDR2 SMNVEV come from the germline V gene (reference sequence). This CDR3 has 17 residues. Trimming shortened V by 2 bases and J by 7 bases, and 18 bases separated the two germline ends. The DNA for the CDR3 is TGTGCCAGCAGTTTACGACCCCTACTCCATGGAAATTCACCCCTCCACTTT. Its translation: CASSLRPLLHGNSPLHF.

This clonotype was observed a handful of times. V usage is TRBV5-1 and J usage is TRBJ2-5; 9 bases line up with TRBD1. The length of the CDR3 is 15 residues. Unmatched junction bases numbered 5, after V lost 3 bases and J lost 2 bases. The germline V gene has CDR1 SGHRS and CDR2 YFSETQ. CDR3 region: CASSWGDRAQETQYF. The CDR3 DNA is TGCGCCAGCAGCTGGGGGGACAGGGCTCAAGAGACCCAGTACTTC. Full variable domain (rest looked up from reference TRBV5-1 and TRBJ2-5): KAGVTQTPRYLIKTRGQQVTLSCSPISGHRSVSWYQQTPGQGLQFLFEYFSETQRNKGNFPGRFSGRQFSNSRSEMNVSTLELGDSALYLCASSWGDRAQETQYFGPGTRLLVL.

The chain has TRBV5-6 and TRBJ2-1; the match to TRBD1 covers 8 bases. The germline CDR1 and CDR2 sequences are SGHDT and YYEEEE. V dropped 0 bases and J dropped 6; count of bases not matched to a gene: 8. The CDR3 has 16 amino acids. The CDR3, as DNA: TGTGCCAGCAGCTTGGGGACAGGGAATTTCCCCAATGAGCAGTTCTTC. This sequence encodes CASSLGTGNFPNEQFF.

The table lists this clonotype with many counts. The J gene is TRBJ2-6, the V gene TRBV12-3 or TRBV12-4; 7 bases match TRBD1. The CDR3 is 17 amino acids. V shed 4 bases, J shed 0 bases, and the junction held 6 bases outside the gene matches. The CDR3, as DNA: TGTGCCAGCAGTTCGACAGGGACCCACTCTGGGGCCAACGTCCTGACTTTC. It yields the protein CASSSTGTHSGANVLTF.

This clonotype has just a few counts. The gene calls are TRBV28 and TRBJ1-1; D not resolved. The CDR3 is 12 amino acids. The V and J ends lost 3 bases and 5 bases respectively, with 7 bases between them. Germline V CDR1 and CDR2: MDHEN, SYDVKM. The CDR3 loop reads CASSLWRTEAFF. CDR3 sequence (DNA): TGTGCCAGCAGTTTGTGGAGGACTGAAGCTTTCTTT. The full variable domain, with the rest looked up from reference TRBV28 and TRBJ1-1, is DVKVTQSSRYLVKRTGEKVFLECVQDMDHENMFWYRQDPGLGLRLIYFSYDVKMKEKGDIPEGYSVSREKKERFSLILESASTNQTSMYLCASSLWRTEAFFGQGTRLTVV.